This entry lists 2 T cell receptor beta chains sequenced from one sample in a study of T cell responses to AZD1222 COVID-19 vaccine. Using immunoSEQ multiplex PCR, the repertoire was profiled, and TCRdb retains in-frame clones only, with some absent. This table has some 91,000 clones, around 86% appearing once. The sample in question was peripheral blood, obtained on day 0 of AZD1222 vaccination. Every receptor here comes from an adult in good health.

The chain joins TRBV5-6 to TRBJ1-1, with unresolved D. Germline CDR1 reads SGHDT; CDR2 reads YYEEEE. V shed 8 bases and J shed 0 bases, with 23 bases lying between them. The CDR3 runs to 17 residues. The CDR3 is CARYRSGSRRLNTEAFF. CDR3 sequence (DNA): TGTGCCAGATACCGAAGCGGCAGCCGACGTCTGAACACTGAAGCTTTCTTT.

The chain recombines TRBV5-1 with TRBJ2-3; no reliable D call. This CDR3 spans 14 amino acids. Germline V gives CDR1 SGHRS, CDR2 YFSETQ. V was clipped by 3 bases and J by 2 bases, with 10 bases between them. CDR3 in DNA: TGCGCCAGCAGCTCTGGGGTCTTCACAGATACGCAGTATTTT. It encodes CASSSGVFTDTQYF.